Presented here are 25 T cell receptor beta chains from one specimen sequenced in a study of cytomegalovirus exposure and HLA in healthy donors. The PCR had 60 Vbeta and 13 Jbeta primers. The repertoire was sequenced with immunoSEQ multiplex PCR; TCRdb's copy has only in-frame clones and lacks some. In the table there are about 15,000 clones, 63% of which are singletons. The source material was PBMCs. Every receptor here comes from a woman aged 45-65 years in good health and CMV-seropositive.

The V and J genes are TRBV7-9 and TRBJ1-1, with D uncertain. V was trimmed by 5 bases and J by 6 bases, leaving 16 bases between them. The CDR3 is made up of 14 amino acids. The germline V gene encodes CDR1 SEHNR and CDR2 FQNEAQ (reference sequence). In DNA, the CDR3 is TGTGCCAGCAGCCTCAGTACGGCGGTTTCTGAAGCTTTCTTT. Its protein product is CASSLSTAVSEAFF.

The chain couples TRBV7-9 to TRBJ2-1; D unresolved. Trimming took 1 base from V and 13 from J, leaving 8 bases between them. The CDR3 consists of 11 residues. Germline CDR1 is SEHNR and CDR2 is FQNEAQ (reference sequence). In DNA, the CDR3 is TGTGCCAGCAGCTTAGAAGCGAGTCAGTTCTTC. Protein: CASSLEASQFF.

The chain recombines TRBV30 with TRBJ2-5, with 12 bases matching TRBD2. The V and J ends lost 1 base and 0 bases, in that order; junction bases with no gene match: 12. The CDR3 contains 19 residues. Germline V gives CDR1 GTSNPN, CDR2 SVGIG (reference sequence). As DNA, the CDR3 is TGTGCCTGGAGTGGGGTAACCCGGACTAGCGGGATTTACCAAGAGACCCAGTACTTC. It is translated as CAWSGVTRTSGIYQETQYF.

The chain joins TRBV5-1 to TRBJ1-4; a weak D match, TRBD1 (5 bases). Per the germline V gene, CDR1 is SGHRS and CDR2 is YFSETQ. CDR3 length: 13 amino acids. V lost 7 bases and J 4 bases, leaving 11 bases between the germline ends. CDR3 DNA: TGCGCCAGCTCGGGGGGAATTAATGAAAAACTGTTTTTT. It specifies CASSGGINEKLFF.

This chain joins TRBV6-1 and TRBJ1-2; 7 bases are a match to TRBD1. This CDR3 comprises 15 residues. V shed 5 bases and J 0 bases; nucleotides not matched to a gene: 6. Looked up from germline, CDR1 is MNHNS and CDR2 is SASEGT. The CDR3 DNA follows: TGTGCCAGCAGTCTCCGACAGGGAGCTAACTATGGCTACACCTTC. Translating gives CASSLRQGANYGYTF.

The CDR3 bases are TGCAGCGTGACTAGCGGGCCCTTAACCCAGTACTTC. It codes for CSVTSGPLTQYF. This chain connects TRBV29-1 to TRBJ2-5, with 10 bases matching TRBD2. The length of the CDR3 is 12 residues. In germline, CDR1 is SQVTM, CDR2 ANQGSEA. After removal of 6 bases from V and 8 bases from J, the junction contained 6 bases not matched to a gene.

This chain links TRBV29-1 with TRBJ1-1; D gene ambiguous. This CDR3 has 13 amino acids. Germline V CDR1 and CDR2: SQVTM, ANQGSEA. The V and J ends lost 2 bases and 7 bases respectively, with 14 bases between them. The CDR3, as DNA: TGCAGCGTTGAACGCGAAGGGAGAAATGAAGCTTTCTTT. Its translation: CSVEREGRNEAFF.

The rearrangement links TRBV4-1 to TRBJ1-1, with 9 bases fitting TRBD1. There are 16 residues in the CDR3. Germline V lookup: CDR1 MGHRA, CDR2 YSYEKL. V dropped 0 bases and J dropped 5; count of bases not matched to a gene: 7. The DNA for the CDR3 is TGCGCCAGCAGCCAAGACCGGCGACAGGGGGATACTGAAGCTTTCTTT. Translation gives CASSQDRRQGDTEAFF.

The V gene is TRBV10-3, the J gene TRBJ1-1; D is perhaps TRBD1 (5 bases). The CDR3 extends over 12 amino acids. Germline lookup yields CDR1 ENHRY and CDR2 SYGVKD. Trimming stripped 3 bases from V and 5 bases from J, with 7 bases between. The chain's CDR3 is CAISDGGTEAFF. The CDR3 DNA sequence: TGTGCCATCAGTGACGGGGGGACTGAAGCTTTCTTT.

The table lists this clone with a few counts. The CDR3 sequence is CASARDNSWETQYF. CDR3 coding DNA: TGTGCCAGCGCCCGGGACAACTCTTGGGAGACCCAGTACTTC. The chain couples TRBV6-1 to TRBJ2-5; D perhaps matches TRBD1 (6 bases). Per the germline V gene, CDR1 is MNHNS and CDR2 is SASEGT. CDR3 length equals 14 residues. Trimming cost V 8 bases and J 5 bases, with 18 bases left between them.

This clone was found a few times. This chain uses TRBV5-1 with TRBJ1-1, with D uncertain. CDR3 size: 14 residues. The V gene lost 1 base and the J gene lost 0 bases, with 7 bases spanning the gap. Per the germline V gene, CDR1 is SGHRS and CDR2 is YFSETQ. The CDR3 coding sequence is TGCGCCAGCAGCTTGACAGTATTGAACACTGAAGCTTTCTTT. Its protein is CASSLTVLNTEAFF.

There are a few counts of this clone. V gene TRBV29-1 combines with J gene TRBJ2-1, with a weak D call TRBD1 (6 bases). Germline V gene sequence: CDR1 SQVTM, CDR2 ANQGSEA. This CDR3 has 11 amino acids. Trimming took off 4 bases at V and 5 bases at J, with 6 bases between the two ends. This chain's CDR3 is CSVGGHNEQFF. The CDR3 DNA is TGCAGCGTTGGGGGGCACAATGAGCAGTTCTTC.

The chain joins TRBV7-8 to TRBJ2-7; 7 bases are a match to TRBD2. The CDR3 runs 13 residues. Germline values: CDR1 SGHVS, CDR2 FQNEAQ. V shed 1 base, J shed 4 bases, and the junction held 1 base outside the gene matches. Here the CDR3 DNA reads TGTGCCAGCAGCTTAGGGGGGGGTTACGAGCAGTACTTC. This gives the protein CASSLGGGYEQYF.

This clone was picked up a small number of times. V is TRBV10-3 and J is TRBJ2-7, with 7 bases matching TRBD2. Trimming at V came to 4 bases and at J to 1 base, leaving 7 bases not matched to a gene. Germline V gene lookup returns CDR1 ENHRY and CDR2 SYGVKD. This CDR3 is 15 amino acids long. CDR3 sequence: CAISVLREGSYEQYF. CDR3 nucleotide sequence: TGTGCCATCAGTGTCTTGAGGGAGGGTTCCTACGAGCAGTACTTC.

V and J are TRBV30 and TRBJ1-1; no clear D gene. The CDR3 totals 11 residues. The V gene's germline CDR1 is GTSNPN and CDR2 SVGIG (reference sequence). The V and J ends lost 5 bases and 5 bases respectively, with 9 bases between them. CDR3 region: CAWLGRTEAFF. The CDR3 DNA is TGTGCCTGGCTAGGTCGGACTGAAGCTTTCTTT.

In this sample, this clone turned up a few times. This sequence joins TRBV2 and TRBJ1-1, with D possibly matching TRBD1 (5 bases). The germline CDR1 and CDR2 sequences are SNHLY and FYNNEI. Trimming shortened V by 6 bases and J by 10 bases, and 15 bases separated the two germline ends. The CDR3 consists of 12 residues. The CDR3 DNA follows: TGTGCCAGCAGGGATTTCTCGGGGGGAGCTTTCTTT. Translating it yields CASRDFSGGAFF.

This chain joins TRBV6-1 and TRBJ2-5, with 10 bases fitting TRBD1. The V gene end was trimmed by 5 bases and the J gene end by 4 bases; junction bases not matched to a gene: 4. Looked up from germline, CDR1 is MNHNS and CDR2 is SASEGT. The CDR3 covers 14 residues. CDR3 region: CASSLDRGRETQYF. DNA for the CDR3: TGTGCCAGCAGTCTGGACAGGGGGAGAGAGACCCAGTACTTC.

This clone was seen a handful of times. The chain combines TRBV4-2 with TRBJ2-1, with 9 bases matching TRBD2. Looked up from germline, CDR1 is LGHNA and CDR2 is YNFKEQ. The CDR3 contains 16 residues. V shed 4 bases and J 6 bases; nucleotides not matched to a gene: 10. CDR3 DNA sequence: TGTGCCAGCAGCCGAGTAGCGGGGGCCGACCCCAATGAGCAGTTCTTC. This encodes CASSRVAGADPNEQFF.

This clone was counted a single time. This chain connects TRBV7-9 to TRBJ1-1; TRBD1 aligns across 8 bases. The junction had 2 bases not matched to a gene; V was cut back by 5 bases and J by 3 bases. The CDR3 length is 13 residues. Germline assignment: CDR1 SEHNR and CDR2 FQNEAQ (reference sequence). The CDR3 sequence is CASSHRGDTEAFF. CDR3 DNA sequence: TGTGCCAGCAGCCACAGGGGGGACACTGAAGCTTTCTTT.

The V gene is TRBV7-6, the J gene TRBJ2-5, with 8 bases matching TRBD2. The CDR3 has 14 amino acids. Trimming removed 3 bases from V and 4 bases from J; junction bases left unmatched: 4. Germline V gene data show CDR1 as SGHVS and CDR2 as FNYEAQ. The chain's CDR3 is CASSLTGGPETQYF. In DNA form, the CDR3 reads TGTGCCAGCAGCTTGACGGGAGGGCCAGAGACCCAGTACTTC. Full variable domain (missing parts from reference TRBV7-6 and TRBJ2-5): GAGVSQSPRYKVTKRGQDVALRCDPISGHVSLYWYRQALGQGPEFLTYFNYEAQQDKSGLPNDRFSAERPEGSISTLTIQRTEQRDSAMYRCASSLTGGPETQYFGPGTRLLVL.

This clone was seen only once. CDR3 DNA sequence: TGTGCCAGCAAAAAAGGGGGGAACACTGAAGCTTTCTTT. The encoded protein is CASKKGGNTEAFF. V gene TRBV2 combines with J gene TRBJ1-1; a possible D gene is TRBD1 (6 bases). Germline V gene sequence: CDR1 SNHLY, CDR2 FYNNEI. The CDR3 is made up of 13 amino acids. V lost 7 bases, J lost 1 base, and 10 bases lay in between.

The J gene is TRBJ1-5, the V gene TRBV6-5, with D perhaps matching TRBD1 (5 bases). In germline, CDR1 is MNHEY, CDR2 SVGAGI. With 4 bases removed from V and 0 bases from J, the gap between germline ends came to 10 bases. This CDR3 spans 15 amino acids. The CDR3 loop is CASSSMTVSNQPQHF. The CDR3 nucleotides read TGTGCCAGCAGTTCCATGACAGTTAGCAATCAGCCCCAGCATTTT.

The chain carries TRBV4-3 and TRBJ1-1, with 7 bases matching TRBD1. The CDR3 consists of 17 residues. V lost 4 bases to trimming and J lost 3 bases; unmatched junction nucleotides: 14. CDR1 and CDR2 (germline): LGHNA, YSLEER. In nucleotides, the CDR3 is TGCGCCAGCAGCCTGCGGACAGGCTGGTGGACCTACACTGAAGCTTTCTTT. It specifies CASSLRTGWWTYTEAFF.

The chain carries TRBV6-1 and TRBJ2-7; D is possibly TRBD2 (6 bases). Trimming left V 7 bases short and J 1 base short, with 17 bases between. This CDR3 is built from 15 residues. Germline CDR1 and CDR2: MNHNS and SASEGT. The CDR3 spells CASTRGGARSYEQYF. The CDR3 DNA is TGTGCCAGCACCCGAGGCGGGGCTAGGTCCTACGAGCAGTACTTC.

This clone was observed a few times. V usage is TRBV4-2 and J usage is TRBJ2-4; possibly TRBD1 for D (6 bases). This CDR3 comprises 15 residues. V lost 5 bases and J 7 bases, leaving 18 bases between the germline ends. Germline V CDR1 and CDR2: LGHNA, YNFKEQ. DNA for the CDR3: TGTGCCAGCAGCTTGACCGGGACACCGAGGAACATTCAGTACTTC. Translating gives CASSLTGTPRNIQYF.